One and the same sample provided the 4 T cell receptor beta chains below, sequenced in a study of shared clonotypes between healthy human individuals. Produced via immunoSEQ multiplex PCR; TCRdb's table is partial and in-frame only. The sample lists 900,000 to 1,200,000 clones, about 84% occurring once. Sequences were obtained from memory CD4+ T cells from PBMCs. Documented subset: CD45RA-negative fraction. The source of these receptors is a young man in good health. Some clones in this sample may be carry-over from other donors' samples.

In its sample, this clone was seen once. The chain is built from TRBV28 and TRBJ2-3, with D possibly being TRBD2 (6 bases). Germline CDR1 and CDR2: MDHEN and SYDVKM. V was pared by 5 bases and J by 4 bases, with 13 bases between. This CDR3 is 14 amino acids long. The CDR3 sequence is CASSTVGGADTQYF. The CDR3 DNA sequence: TGTGCCAGCAGTACCGTCGGAGGGGCAGATACGCAGTATTTT.

Only a few counts were recorded for this clone. V usage is TRBV18 and J usage is TRBJ2-6; D ambiguous. Trimming removed 0 bases at V and 0 bases at J, with 12 bases between. There are 18 residues in the CDR3. CDR1 and CDR2 (germline): KGHSH, LQKENI. CDR3 bases: TGTGCCAGCTCACCACCGACCCTGGTGGCCTCTGGGGCCAACGTCCTGACTTTC. It yields the protein CASSPPTLVASGANVLTF. The whole variable domain, filled in from reference TRBV18 and TRBJ2-6, reads NAGVMQNPRHLVRRRGQEARLRCSPMKGHSHVYWYRQLPEEGLKFMVYLQKENIIDESGMPKERFSAEFPKEGPSILRIQQVVRGDSAAYFCASSPPTLVASGANVLTFGAGSRLTVL.

A note on this clone: Other nucleotide sequences in the sample specify the same CDR3. The chain has TRBV27 and TRBJ1-5; no clear D gene. The CDR3 has 14 amino acids. Germline loops: CDR1 MNHEY, CDR2 SMNVEV (reference sequence). Trimming removed 3 bases from V and 2 bases from J, with 8 bases in between. CDR3 DNA: TGTGCCAGCAGTTTTACGGTAGGCAATCAGCCCCAGCATTTT. Translation: CASSFTVGNQPQHF.

The rearrangement joins TRBV28 to TRBJ1-2; 8 bases fit TRBD1. Germline V gene data show CDR1 as MDHEN and CDR2 as SYDVKM. CDR3 size: 14 residues. V lost 5 bases to trimming and J lost 5 bases; unmatched junction nucleotides: 7. CDR3 region: CASSSGQGSYGYTF. CDR3 nucleotides: TGTGCCAGCAGTAGCGGACAGGGTTCGTATGGCTACACCTTC.